A selection of T cell receptor beta chains follows, all from one sample in a study of blood T cell repertoires in COVID-19. The table came from immunoSEQ multiplex PCR; TCRdb's copy has only in-frame clones and leaves some out. The table includes under 300,000 clones, around 90% detected once. What was sequenced was PBMCs or T cells enriched from blood (not recorded which). These receptors were collected from a woman aged 25-40 years who had recovered from COVID-19. The CDR3 runs from the conserved cysteine through the conserved F or W. D genes are given only for firm matches. The size entry is marked missing in some rows and otherwise reads once, few, many or a size class.

j_call: TRBJ1-5
v_call: TRBV20-1
clone_size: NA
d_call: NA
cdr3_nt: TGCAGTGCTAGTGACACAGGCGGTCAGCCCCAGCATTTT
cdr3_aa: CSASDTGGQPQHF

j_call: TRBJ1-2
v_call: TRBV27
clone_size: NA
d_call: NA
cdr3_nt: TGTGCCAGCAGTAGGCCAGGGAATGGCTACACCTTC
cdr3_aa: CASSRPGNGYTF

j_call: TRBJ2-2
v_call: TRBV5-1
clone_size: NA
d_call: TRBD2
cdr3_nt: TGCGCCAGCAGCTTGGGGACTAGCGGGCTTTTAGGCGGGGAGCTGTTTTTT
cdr3_aa: CASSLGTSGLLGGELFF

j_call: TRBJ2-7
v_call: TRBV9
clone_size: NA
d_call: TRBD2
cdr3_nt: TGTGCCAGCAGCGTGAGGGCTAGCGGGGTAATCAACGAGCAGTACTTC
cdr3_aa: CASSVRASGVINEQYF

j_call: TRBJ2-7
v_call: TRBV7-6
clone_size: NA
d_call: NA
cdr3_nt: TGTGCCAGCAGCTTAGAATTTCCGGGAAGCTACGAGCAGTACTTC
cdr3_aa: CASSLEFPGSYEQYF

j_call: TRBJ1-4
v_call: TRBV5-6
clone_size: NA
d_call: NA
cdr3_nt: TGTGCCAGCAGCTTGGAAATGGGGGGTGAAAAACTGTTTTTT
cdr3_aa: CASSLEMGGEKLFF

j_call: TRBJ1-2
v_call: TRBV5-1
clone_size: NA
d_call: TRBD1
cdr3_nt: TGCGCCAGCAGCATTACAGGGGTAGGAGTTAACTATGGCTACACCTTC
cdr3_aa: CASSITGVGVNYGYTF

j_call: TRBJ2-1
v_call: TRBV21-1
clone_size: NA
d_call: NA
cdr3_nt: TGTGCCAGCAGCGATGGGAGGAGGGATGACAGGGACTCCTACAATGAGCAGTTCTTC
cdr3_aa: CASSDGRRDDRDSYNEQFF

j_call: TRBJ2-7
v_call: TRBV5-1
clone_size: once
d_call: TRBD2
cdr3_nt: TGCGCCAGCAGCCCGGGACTAGCGGACGACTACGAGCAGTACTTC
cdr3_aa: CASSPGLADDYEQYF

j_call: TRBJ2-1
v_call: TRBV4-2
clone_size: once
d_call: TRBD2
cdr3_nt: TGTGCCAGCAGCCAAGATCCGGCCGAAGCGGGAGGGTACAATGAGCAGTTCTTC
cdr3_aa: CASSQDPAEAGGYNEQFF

j_call: TRBJ2-5
v_call: TRBV27
clone_size: NA
d_call: NA
cdr3_nt: TGTGCCAGCAGGGGGCTAGAGACCCAGTACTTC
cdr3_aa: CASRGLETQYF

j_call: TRBJ2-2
v_call: TRBV18
clone_size: NA
d_call: NA
cdr3_nt: TGTGCCAGCTCACCGGGCGTCCCCGGGGAGCTGTTTTTT
cdr3_aa: CASSPGVPGELFF

j_call: TRBJ1-2
v_call: TRBV4-1
clone_size: NA
d_call: TRBD1
cdr3_nt: TGCGCCAGCAGCCAAGTCCCAGGGGGCGAAGTATATGGCTACACCTTC
cdr3_aa: CASSQVPGGEVYGYTF

j_call: TRBJ1-6
v_call: TRBV5-1
clone_size: NA
d_call: NA
cdr3_nt: TGCGCCAGCAGCTTGGCCAATTCAGGAGGCAATCCCCTCCACTTT
cdr3_aa: CASSLANSGGNPLHF

j_call: TRBJ1-2
v_call: TRBV4-2
clone_size: once
d_call: TRBD1
cdr3_nt: TGTGCCAGCAGCCAAGACTGGACAGGGGCTGGCTACACCTTC
cdr3_aa: CASSQDWTGAGYTF

j_call: TRBJ2-7
v_call: TRBV4-1
clone_size: NA
d_call: NA
cdr3_nt: TGCGCCAGCAGCCATTTTGAGAGCCTTACCCCCTACGAGCAGTACTTC
cdr3_aa: CASSHFESLTPYEQYF

j_call: TRBJ2-1
v_call: TRBV9
clone_size: NA
d_call: NA
cdr3_nt: TGTGCCAGCAGCGCTGAAGTAGCGAGCTCCTACAATGAGCAGTTCTTC
cdr3_aa: CASSAEVASSYNEQFF

j_call: TRBJ1-1
v_call: TRBV18
clone_size: NA
d_call: NA
cdr3_nt: TGTGCCAGCTCACCACAAAGGGTGGGGGCGGTCGCTGAAGCTTTCTTT
cdr3_aa: CASSPQRVGAVAEAFF

j_call: TRBJ2-7
v_call: TRBV7-6
clone_size: NA
d_call: TRBD1
cdr3_nt: TGTGCCAGCAGCCAAAGCCCGGGACAGGGGATCGGTCAGACCCACTACGAGCAGTACTTC
cdr3_aa: CASSQSPGQGIGQTHYEQYF

j_call: TRBJ1-2
v_call: TRBV5-6
clone_size: NA
d_call: NA
cdr3_nt: TGTGCCAGCAGCTTGGATTTCGAGCGGGCTTGGGGCTTTAACTATGGCTACACCTTC
cdr3_aa: CASSLDFERAWGFNYGYTF

j_call: TRBJ2-7
v_call: TRBV24-1
clone_size: NA
d_call: TRBD1
cdr3_nt: TGTGCCACCAGCGAAACCGACAGGGACCCCAACGAGCAGTACTTC
cdr3_aa: CATSETDRDPNEQYF

j_call: TRBJ2-5
v_call: TRBV29-1
clone_size: NA
d_call: TRBD1
cdr3_nt: TGCAGCGTCTGGGACAGGGGCGGTAGTTTGCAACAAGAGACCCAGTACTTC
cdr3_aa: CSVWDRGGSLQQETQYF

j_call: TRBJ2-3
v_call: TRBV11-2
clone_size: NA
d_call: NA
cdr3_nt: TGTGCCAGCAGCTTAGGCACAGGGGGGGTCACAGATACGCAGTATTTT
cdr3_aa: CASSLGTGGVTDTQYF

j_call: TRBJ2-5
v_call: TRBV10-2
clone_size: NA
d_call: TRBD2
cdr3_nt: TGCGCCAGCAGTATCTCCAGCGGGGGGGTCTATCGAGAGACCCAGTACTTC
cdr3_aa: CASSISSGGVYRETQYF

j_call: TRBJ1-2
v_call: TRBV19
clone_size: NA
d_call: NA
cdr3_nt: TGTGCCAGTAGTACAGGGGATGGGAGCGGCTACACCTTC
cdr3_aa: CASSTGDGSGYTF

j_call: TRBJ1-1
v_call: TRBV18
clone_size: NA
d_call: NA
cdr3_nt: TGTGCCAGCTCACCAGTCATGGGGGCGCACACTGAAGCTTTCTTT
cdr3_aa: CASSPVMGAHTEAFF

j_call: TRBJ1-1
v_call: TRBV11-1
clone_size: NA
d_call: NA
cdr3_nt: TGTGCCAGCAGCCTCCGCGGGGGCACTGAAGCTTTCTTT
cdr3_aa: CASSLRGGTEAFF

j_call: TRBJ1-1
v_call: TRBV2
clone_size: NA
d_call: TRBD1
cdr3_nt: TGTGCCAGCAGTGAAAACAGGGGGCGGAGGACTGAAGCTTTCTTT
cdr3_aa: CASSENRGRRTEAFF

j_call: TRBJ1-2
v_call: TRBV19
clone_size: NA
d_call: NA
cdr3_nt: TGTGCCAGTAGTATCCGCCGGAACTATGGCTACACCTTC
cdr3_aa: CASSIRRNYGYTF

j_call: TRBJ2-5
v_call: TRBV28
clone_size: few
d_call: NA
cdr3_nt: TGTGCCAGCAGGGGGGGGAACAGGGTGGAGACCCAGTACTTC
cdr3_aa: CASRGGNRVETQYF

j_call: TRBJ2-3
v_call: TRBV7-7
clone_size: NA
d_call: TRBD2
cdr3_nt: TGTGCTAGCAGCTTAGATAGGGGACAGCGGGGGGATACTAGCACAGATACGCAGTATTTT
cdr3_aa: CASSLDRGQRGDTSTDTQYF

j_call: TRBJ2-7
v_call: TRBV4-3
clone_size: once
d_call: NA
cdr3_nt: TGCGCCAGCAGCCAAGGGTTTAGGACTGAGGCCTACGAGCAGTACTTC
cdr3_aa: CASSQGFRTEAYEQYF

j_call: TRBJ2-3
v_call: TRBV7-7
clone_size: NA
d_call: TRBD2
cdr3_nt: TGTGCCAGCAGCTTAGGGTCCGGACTAGGAGGTCCCACAGATACGCAGTATTTT
cdr3_aa: CASSLGSGLGGPTDTQYF

j_call: TRBJ1-1
v_call: TRBV19
clone_size: NA
d_call: TRBD1
cdr3_nt: TGTGCCAGTAGTGTCAGGGGGAGTACTGAAGCTTTCTTT
cdr3_aa: CASSVRGSTEAFF

j_call: TRBJ1-1
v_call: TRBV28
clone_size: NA
d_call: NA
cdr3_nt: TGTGCCAGCAGTTTAGAGGCGAACACTGAAGCTTTCTTT
cdr3_aa: CASSLEANTEAFF

j_call: TRBJ1-1
v_call: TRBV9
clone_size: NA
d_call: TRBD1
cdr3_nt: TGTGCCAGCAGCGTCGAGGACAGGGGTCGTACTGAAGCTTTCTTT
cdr3_aa: CASSVEDRGRTEAFF

j_call: TRBJ2-3
v_call: TRBV3-1/TRBV3-2
clone_size: once
d_call: TRBD2
cdr3_nt: TGTGCCAGCAGCCTAGGACTAGCGGGAATAAGCACAGATACGCAGTATTTT
cdr3_aa: CASSLGLAGISTDTQYF

j_call: TRBJ2-3
v_call: TRBV19
clone_size: NA
d_call: NA
cdr3_nt: TGTGCCAGTAGTATTCTAATGCGGGGGCCCAGCACAGATACGCAGTATTTT
cdr3_aa: CASSILMRGPSTDTQYF

j_call: TRBJ1-5
v_call: TRBV6-5
clone_size: NA
d_call: TRBD1
cdr3_nt: TGTGCCAGCAGATCCCGGGACAGGGGCGGCCAGCCCCAGCATTTT
cdr3_aa: CASRSRDRGGQPQHF

j_call: TRBJ2-2
v_call: TRBV11-3
clone_size: NA
d_call: TRBD1
cdr3_nt: TGTGCCAGCAGCTTAGACTTGCGGGACAGGTACACCGGGGAGCTGTTTTTT
cdr3_aa: CASSLDLRDRYTGELFF

j_call: TRBJ2-5
v_call: TRBV4-3
clone_size: NA
d_call: NA
cdr3_nt: TGCGCCAGCAGCCAAGAAAGGGGATTCCAAGAGACCCAGTACTTC
cdr3_aa: CASSQERGFQETQYF

j_call: TRBJ1-5
v_call: TRBV11-1
clone_size: NA
d_call: TRBD1
cdr3_nt: TGTGCCAGCAGCGTCGACAGGGGACAGCCCCAGCATTTT
cdr3_aa: CASSVDRGQPQHF

j_call: TRBJ1-2
v_call: TRBV6-5
clone_size: NA
d_call: NA
cdr3_nt: TGTGCCAGCACCCCCGGGAGGTTGGGCTATGGCTACACCTTC
cdr3_aa: CASTPGRLGYGYTF

j_call: TRBJ1-6
v_call: TRBV6-5
clone_size: NA
d_call: NA
cdr3_nt: TGTGCCAGCAAAGAGGACAGCTCCTATAATTCACCCCTCCACTTT
cdr3_aa: CASKEDSSYNSPLHF

j_call: TRBJ2-1
v_call: TRBV5-1
clone_size: NA
d_call: TRBD1
cdr3_nt: TGCGCCAGCAGCTTAGACAGGGGGCAAGGGAATGAGCAGTTCTTC
cdr3_aa: CASSLDRGQGNEQFF

j_call: TRBJ2-1
v_call: TRBV27
clone_size: NA
d_call: TRBD2
cdr3_nt: TGTGCCAGCAGCCCCGGGACTAGCGGGAGTTACTACAATGAGCAGTTCTTC
cdr3_aa: CASSPGTSGSYYNEQFF

j_call: TRBJ1-2
v_call: TRBV2
clone_size: NA
d_call: TRBD1
cdr3_nt: TGTGCCAGCAGTGAAGTTCGTACAGGGGGAGGCTACACCTTC
cdr3_aa: CASSEVRTGGGYTF

j_call: TRBJ1-2
v_call: TRBV9
clone_size: NA
d_call: NA
cdr3_nt: TGTGCCAGCAGCGTAGTTGGGACAAAGGGCGGCTACACCTTC
cdr3_aa: CASSVVGTKGGYTF

j_call: TRBJ2-7
v_call: TRBV11-3
clone_size: NA
d_call: NA
cdr3_nt: TGTGCCAGCAGCTTAGAAAAGACTACGGAGCAGTACTTC
cdr3_aa: CASSLEKTTEQYF

j_call: TRBJ1-5
v_call: TRBV6-2/TRBV6-3
clone_size: many
d_call: TRBD1
cdr3_nt: TGTGCCAGCAGTTCCGGTGCAGGGGGCGGATTTAGCAATCAGCCCCAGCATTTT
cdr3_aa: CASSSGAGGGFSNQPQHF

j_call: TRBJ2-7
v_call: TRBV15
clone_size: once
d_call: NA
cdr3_nt: TGTGCCACCAGCAGGACGGGACTCCCGACCTACGAGCAGTACTTC
cdr3_aa: CATSRTGLPTYEQYF